Only one count was recorded for the clone carrying this TCR beta chain. No antigen is known for it. The donors were members of the validation cohort, which comprised approximately 120 subjects and was separate from the first cohort of 730 or so subjects. Some clones are missing from TCRdb's copy, which holds only in-frame ones; the method was immunoSEQ multiplex PCR. There are some 330,000 clones in the sample; just over 85% occur only once, and 0.75% to 0.85% lies in the top ten. The germline gives CDR1 MGHRA, CDR2 YSYEKL. The CDR3 contains 15 residues. Trimming cost V 4 bases and J 8 bases, with 18 bases left between them. This entry is derived from a study of cytomegalovirus exposure and HLA in healthy donors. Looking at the study overall: Per a later analysis, the roughly 680 first-cohort and 100 to 150 validation repertoires shared one platform. Study-wide points: It was found in a later analysis that first-cohort TCR clusters tended to co-occur in the approximately 130 validation repertoires.

The source material was PBMCs. The sequence derives from a young woman in good health and CMV-seronegative. This chain joins TRBV4-1 and TRBJ2-1; maybe TRBD2 (5 bases). Here the CDR3 reads CASSLVGVVIDEQFF. The CDR3 DNA sequence: TGCGCCAGCAGCCTAGTGGGAGTTGTGATCGATGAGCAGTTCTTC.